This T cell receptor (beta chain) was obtained from a study of CD8+CD57+ T cells in acquired aplastic anemia (dated by TCRdb to about 2018). Context from the whole study: On average, sorted CD4+ and CD8+ cells yielded approximately 3 ug of extracted DNA, with a range of roughly 0.19 to 27.4 ug. CD8+CD57+ expansion was defined as frequency above the mean frequency observed in healthy subjects.

The patients picked for sequencing were ones in whom flow cytometry had shown an expansion of CD8+CD57+ cells. Severe acquired aplastic anemia was diagnosed in all patients according to International Study of Aplastic Anemia and Agranulocytosis and Camitta criteria. At the time blood was sampled, none of the patients had received any therapy. In the study, sorted CD4+ and CD8+ blood T cells from patients with severe aplastic anemia and from healthy subjects underwent deep sequencing of TCR repertoires. Patients were enrolled under clinicaltrials.gov protocols 00001620, 01623167, 00001397, 00071045, 00081523 and 00961064 in the USA. Ficoll-Paque density gradient centrifugation was used to isolate peripheral blood mononuclear cells. Before DNA extraction, CD4+ and CD8+ T cells were sorted by FACS or by magnetic beads. This clonotype showed up many times. Its antigen specificity is not known. No base quality information exists; no much larger clone differs at one position.

Profiling of TCR beta VDJ combinations and CDR3 sequences used genomic DNA as the template. An Illumina HiSeq 2000 was the platform used for TCR repertoire sequencing. The source study handled its data this way. Repertoires were assessed using TRBV/TRBJ rearrangement plots, CDR3 size and DJ length profiles, and Simpson's diversity index. The most abundant DNA sequence in the deep sequencing data was defined as the immunodominant clone. CDR3 amino acid sequences were checked for sharing between subjects and were compared against published repertoires and the VDJdb database. TCRdb reprocessed the public reads (quality trimming at Q25 with fastp, clone calling with MiXCR) and kept in-frame beta chains. Rows matching on CDR3 protein sequence are summarized as one entry with the most common DNA and genes. These V and J calls derive from TCRdb rather than the authors' analysis. The sample table contains about 180,000 distinct CDR3 sequences; only one count was recorded for roughly 63% of them. Together, the top ten hold about 42% of the sample.

The study at large found these results: No significant difference in CD8+ Simpson's diversity was found between patients and healthy controls (P=0.060). Fewer than 35 CD8+ CDR3 sequences were found to be shared between patients and controls, but these sequences appeared to be highly expressed in patients and within the immunodominant clones of the patients.

The CDR3, from cysteine to phenylalanine, totals 14 residues. The kept DNA is CDR3 alone, 42 bases in frame from the first base. V sheds 3 bases and J sheds 1 base, leaving 7 bases between their ends. CDR1 and CDR2 were assigned from the germline V gene as SGHTS and YDEGEE. The sequence derives from a human donor with aplastic anemia. The chain joins TRBV5-8 to TRBJ2-2; possibly the D gene is TRBD2, per 5 matching bases. Sequencing used sorted CD4+, CD8+, or CD8+CD57+ T cells (not recorded which) from PBMCs. The CDR3 sequence is CASSSRGNTGELFF. The DNA is as follows: TGTGCCAGCAGCTCCCGGGGGAACACCGGGGAGCTGTTTTTT.